This TCR beta chain was documented in a study of CD8+CD57+ T cells in acquired aplastic anemia. The overall study: Mean DNA quantity obtained from sorted CD4+ and CD8+ cells was about 3.2 ug.

Study results and caveats: The number of CD8+ CDR3 sequences shared by patients and controls was twenty-nine. Patients and healthy controls showed no significant CD8+ Simpson's diversity difference.

Regarding this clonotype: What it binds is unknown.

The CDR3 extends over 17 amino acids. Germline CDR1 is SGHTA and CDR2 is FQGTGA. The junction had 12 bases not matched to a gene; V was cut back by 2 bases and J by 5 bases. Sequencing involved patients with CD8+CD57+ cell expansion previously shown by flow cytometry. Each patient carried a diagnosis of severe acquired aplastic anemia. The TCR beta profiling, which covered VDJ combination and CDR3 sequence, was carried out using genomic DNA as the template. TCRdb called the reads again in MiXCR, with one record for every CDR3 protein. The data contain 260,000 or so distinct CDR3 sequences, approximately 45% of them singletons.

The receptor's source is a human donor with aplastic anemia. The sample comprised sorted CD4+, CD8+, or CD8+CD57+ T cells (not recorded which) from PBMCs. V gene TRBV7-3 combines with J gene TRBJ2-1, with 7 nucleotides matching TRBD1. This chain's CDR3 is CASSLDRDAGHHNEQFF. As DNA, the CDR3 is TGTGCCAGCAGCTTAGACAGGGATGCGGGTCATCACAATGAGCAGTTCTTC.